The present T cell receptor beta chain was sequenced within a study of CXCR3-negative and CXCR3-positive naive CD8 T cells. Study-wide results and limits: TRB CDR3s were more hydrophobic in CXCR3-positive than in CXCR3-negative naive cells. The majority of assays used fresh PBMCs, and CXCR3 expression partially decreased after cryopreservation. Memory CD8+ T cell repertoires were far less diverse than both naive subsets.

All CD8+ T cell subsets were sorted in triplicate at 300,000 cells each. Within the CD8+ T cell compartment, naive cells were CD45RO-CCR7+CD27+CD95-. A remark on this clonotype: Its target is unknown.

In preparing the TRB cDNA libraries, 5' RACE with UMI labels was used. TCRdb processed the 5' RACE reads again and assigns one entry to each CDR3 protein, with no DNA. This sample's table has approximately 48,000 distinct CDR3 sequences. The receptor comes from a human donor in good health. Some clones in this sample may be carry-over from other donors' samples. Source material: naive CXCR3+ CD8+ T cells from blood. As to subset: CD45RO-CCR7+CD27+CD95- naive CD8+ T cells expressing CXCR3 (TNR3+).

This chain's CDR3 is CASSLEGPGPINEQFF. The chain recombines TRBV7-6 with TRBJ2-1; TCRdb proposes TRBD2, but this gene call is untestable without DNA. The CDR3 runs 16 residues. Germline assignment: CDR1 SGHVS and CDR2 FNYEAQ. The full variable domain, with the rest looked up from reference TRBV7-6 and TRBJ2-1, is GAGVSQSPRYKVTKRGQDVALRCDPISGHVSLYWYRQALGQGPEFLTYFNYEAQQDKSGLPNDRFSAERPEGSISTLTIQRTEQRDSAMYRCASSLEGPGPINEQFFGPGTRLTVL.